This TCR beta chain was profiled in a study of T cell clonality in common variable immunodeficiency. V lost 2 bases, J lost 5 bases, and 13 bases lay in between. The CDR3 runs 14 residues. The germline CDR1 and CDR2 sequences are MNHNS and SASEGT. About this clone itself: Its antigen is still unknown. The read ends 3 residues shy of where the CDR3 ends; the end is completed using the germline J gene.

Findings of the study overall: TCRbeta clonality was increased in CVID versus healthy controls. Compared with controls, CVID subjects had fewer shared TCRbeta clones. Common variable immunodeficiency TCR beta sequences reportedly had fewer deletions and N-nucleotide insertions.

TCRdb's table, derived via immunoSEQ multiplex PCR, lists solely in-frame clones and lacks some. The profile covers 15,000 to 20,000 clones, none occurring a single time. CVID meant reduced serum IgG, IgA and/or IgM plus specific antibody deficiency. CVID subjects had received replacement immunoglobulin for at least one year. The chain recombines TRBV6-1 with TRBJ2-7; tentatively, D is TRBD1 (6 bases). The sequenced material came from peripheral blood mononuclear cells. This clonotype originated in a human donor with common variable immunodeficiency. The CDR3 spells CASSEWGLGNEQYF. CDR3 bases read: TGTGCCAGCAGTGAATGGGGGCTCGGGAACGAG.